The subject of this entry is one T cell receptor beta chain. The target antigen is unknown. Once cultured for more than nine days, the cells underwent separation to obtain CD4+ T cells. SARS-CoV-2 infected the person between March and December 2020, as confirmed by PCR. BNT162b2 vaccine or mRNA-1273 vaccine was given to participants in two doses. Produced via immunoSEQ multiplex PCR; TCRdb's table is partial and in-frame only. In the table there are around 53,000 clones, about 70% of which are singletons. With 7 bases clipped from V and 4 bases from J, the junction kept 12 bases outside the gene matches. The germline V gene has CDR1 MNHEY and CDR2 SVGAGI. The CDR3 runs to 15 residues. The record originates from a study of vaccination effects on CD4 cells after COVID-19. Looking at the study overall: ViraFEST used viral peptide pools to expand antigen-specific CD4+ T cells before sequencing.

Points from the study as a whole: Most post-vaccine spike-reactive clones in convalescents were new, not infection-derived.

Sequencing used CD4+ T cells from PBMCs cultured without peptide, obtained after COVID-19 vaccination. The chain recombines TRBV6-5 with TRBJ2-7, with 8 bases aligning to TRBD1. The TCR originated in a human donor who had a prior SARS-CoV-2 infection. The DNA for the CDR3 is TGTGCCAGCAAGAAGGTCGGGACAGGACGATACGAGCAGTACTTC. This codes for CASKKVGTGRYEQYF.